This TCR beta chain was documented in a study of molecular identifiers for immune sequencing clone quantification. Broader study findings: Clones of above 20 RNA copies carried over 99% of effector molecules; in naive cells they carried under 1%.

This clonotype appeared once. What it recognizes is unknown. A much larger clonotype is one base distant, so this may be a read error. TCRdb re-called the PCR reads with MiXCR, one entry per CDR3 protein. The sample gives approximately 590,000 distinct CDR3 sequences, about 25% of which show up once; 0.78% is in the top ten. Sorted naive CD8 T cells, 20,000 to 1,000,000, were sequenced from 10%, 30% or 50% RNA. The CDR3 covers 15 residues. Germline V CDR1 and CDR2: DFQATT, SNEGSKA (reference sequence). The sample taken for sequencing was naive CD8+ T cells from blood, with Jurkat cell RNA spiked in. Specified subset: FACS-sorted CD8+CD4-CCR7+CD45RA+ naive T cells. The chain links TRBV20-1 to TRBJ1-1, with a weak D call TRBD1 (6 bases). This clonotype was sampled from a human donor in good health. Some libraries in this study had Jurkat cell RNA spiked in. The CDR3 region is CGAIIYRERSTEAFF. The CDR3 nucleotides read TGCGGTGCTATTATCTACAGGGAAAGGAGCACTGAAGCTTTCTTT.